A single sample is the source of the 25 T cell receptor beta chains below, sequenced in a study of control samples from healthy donors and cancer patients. The table came from immunoSEQ multiplex PCR; TCRdb's copy has only in-frame clones and leaves some out. The sample shows about 140,000 clones, about 90% of them seen only once. The sample taken for sequencing was blood. The source of these receptors is a man aged 18 to 30 in good health.

This chain uses TRBV6-1 with TRBJ2-7; D perhaps matches TRBD2 (6 bases). In germline, CDR1 is MNHNS, CDR2 SASEGT. V was shortened by 3 bases and J by 2 bases, with 11 bases between the two germline ends. This CDR3 has 14 residues. Written as DNA, the CDR3 is TGTGCCAGCAGTGATAGGGACTCTACCTACGAGCAGTACTTC. Translation gives CASSDRDSTYEQYF.

The chain links TRBV24-1 to TRBJ2-1; no firm D call. The CDR3 contains 13 residues. Germline V gene data show CDR1 as KGHDR and CDR2 as SFDVKD. Trimming took off 0 bases at V and 6 bases at J, with 5 bases between the two ends. CDR3 DNA: TGTGCCACCAGTGATTTGGGCAGCAATGAGCAGTTCTTC. Protein: CATSDLGSNEQFF.

This clone was counted once. The chain has TRBV7-9 and TRBJ2-3; D perhaps matches TRBD1 (5 bases). There are 14 residues in the CDR3. V was shortened by 1 base and J by 5 bases, with 10 bases between the two germline ends. The V gene's germline CDR1 is SEHNR and CDR2 FQNEAQ (reference sequence). The CDR3 DNA follows: TGTGCCAGCAGCTTAGGGACAAGGGAAGATACGCAGTATTTT. Protein product: CASSLGTREDTQYF.

For this clone: It is likely a read error, because the conserved phenylalanine at the end of the CDR3 is missing. It is unclear where the CDR3 begins or ends on the DNA, so no DNA is shown, and the CDR3 is as TCRdb lists it. The genes are TRBV5-4 and TRBJ2-7. Per the germline V gene, CDR1 is SGHNT and CDR2 is YYREEE (reference sequence). With termini counted, the CDR3 has 10 amino acids. This CDR3 reads CASSEPGALL.

The V call is TRBV7-9, the J call TRBJ1-4; D is undetermined. V was clipped by 1 base and J by 0 bases, with 6 bases between them. The CDR3 totals 15 residues. Germline CDR1 and CDR2: SEHNR and FQNEAQ (reference sequence). CDR3 nucleotides: TGTGCCAGCAGCTTAGGGGATGCAACTAATGAAAAACTGTTTTTT. Protein product: CASSLGDATNEKLFF.

This chain connects TRBV7-3 to TRBJ2-2, with D possibly matching TRBD1 (5 bases). Germline V lookup: CDR1 SGHTA, CDR2 FQGTGA. V was shortened by 5 bases and J by 5 bases, with 12 bases between the two germline ends. This CDR3 contains 14 residues. CDR3 sequence: CASSILAGTGELFF. The DNA for the CDR3 is TGTGCCAGCAGCATACTGGCAGGGACCGGGGAGCTGTTTTTT.

V usage is TRBV4-1 and J usage is TRBJ1-1, with 9 bases fitting TRBD1. This CDR3 is built from 13 residues. Unmatched junction bases numbered 4, after V lost 5 bases and J lost 6 bases. From germline, CDR1 is MGHRA and CDR2 YSYEKL. CDR3 nucleotides: TGCGCCAGCAGCACACAGGGGGCCGCTGAAGCTTTCTTT. This encodes CASSTQGAAEAFF.

The V call is TRBV5-4, the J call TRBJ2-7; D is perhaps TRBD2 (6 bases). The CDR3 is made up of 14 amino acids. Trimming left V 4 bases short and J 3 bases short, with 14 bases between. Looked up from germline, CDR1 is SGHNT and CDR2 is YYREEE (reference sequence). CDR3 in amino acids: CASSSRDLSYEQYF. The CDR3 DNA reads TGTGCCAGCAGCAGCCGGGACTTAAGCTACGAGCAGTACTTC.

V gene TRBV12-3 or TRBV12-4 combines with J gene TRBJ2-7, with a possible D match to TRBD2 (5 bases). The V end lost 7 bases, the J end lost 2 bases, and 12 bases lay between the germline ends. The length of the CDR3 is 13 residues. The CDR3 here is CASTLGGPYEQYF. The CDR3 DNA follows: TGTGCCAGCACCCTCGGCGGGCCCTACGAGCAGTACTTC.

The J gene is TRBJ2-4, the V gene TRBV2; no definite D call. V was pared by 6 bases and J by 0 bases, with 9 bases between. The V gene's germline CDR1 is SNHLY and CDR2 FYNNEI. The CDR3 is made up of 14 amino acids. This CDR3 is CASRQVGAKNIQYF. In DNA form, the CDR3 reads TGTGCCAGCAGGCAGGTTGGAGCCAAAAACATTCAGTACTTC.

This sequence joins TRBV4-1 and TRBJ1-6; 7 bases match TRBD1. Per germline, CDR1 MGHRA and CDR2 YSYEKL. The CDR3 is made up of 16 amino acids. The V segment lost 0 bases and the J segment 9 bases; nucleotides outside the gene matches: 8. The CDR3 nucleotides are TGCGCCAGCAGCCAAGATTGGCAGGGGGGGGGTTCACCCCTCCACTTT. Protein sequence: CASSQDWQGGGSPLHF.

In its sample, this clone was seen once. This chain connects TRBV5-4 to TRBJ2-7; D ambiguous. Looked up from germline, CDR1 is SGHNT and CDR2 is YYREEE (reference sequence). V was cut by 7 bases and J by 8 bases, with 16 bases left in between. The CDR3 totals 12 residues. The CDR3 bases are TGTGCCAGCCACTTGGTGGAGTCCCAGCAGTACTTC. Its translation: CASHLVESQQYF.

This chain uses TRBV27 with TRBJ2-1; 10 bases align to TRBD1. J lost 10 bases, V lost 5 bases, and 11 bases had no gene match. The CDR3 length is 15 residues. Germline V gives CDR1 MNHEY, CDR2 SMNVEV (reference sequence). Here the CDR3 reads CASSTPGQGMHEQFF. In DNA, the CDR3 is TGTGCCAGCAGTACGCCGGGACAGGGGATGCACGAGCAGTTCTTC.

This rearrangement joins TRBV12-3 or TRBV12-4 to TRBJ2-7; D gene ambiguous. The CDR3 spans 12 residues. V dropped 1 base and J dropped 3 bases, with 4 bases sitting between them. The CDR3 loop reads CASSLVLYEQYF. CDR3 DNA sequence: TGTGCCAGCAGTTTAGTCCTCTACGAGCAGTACTTC.

This chain joins TRBV4-2 and TRBJ1-5; D is unresolved. V was clipped by 0 bases and J by 5 bases, with 8 bases between them. Germline V gene data show CDR1 as LGHNA and CDR2 as YNFKEQ. The CDR3 length is 14 residues. For the CDR3, the DNA is TGTGCCAGCAGCCAAGATTTGGTTGATCAGCCCCAGCATTTT. Translation gives CASSQDLVDQPQHF.

The rearrangement links TRBV4-2 to TRBJ2-5; TRBD2 aligns across 10 bases. Looked up from germline, CDR1 is LGHNA and CDR2 is YNFKEQ. V trimming: 0 bases; J trimming: 2 bases; junction bases outside the gene matches: 0. The CDR3 is 15 residues long. CDR3 region: CASSQELAGQETQYF. The CDR3 region has the DNA TGTGCCAGCAGCCAAGAACTAGCGGGGCAAGAGACCCAGTACTTC.

V usage is TRBV9 and J usage is TRBJ2-3, with TRBD2 identical over 8 bases. The CDR3 extends over 15 amino acids. The germline V gene has CDR1 SGDLS and CDR2 YYNGEE. Trimming cost V 0 bases and J 2 bases; bases outside gene matches: 2. The CDR3 is CASSVDSGATDTQYF. CDR3 DNA sequence: TGTGCCAGCAGCGTAGATAGCGGGGCCACAGATACGCAGTATTTT.

With regard to this clone: A junction boundary mismatches the germline segment, possibly from a read error. This sequence joins TRBV5-1 and TRBJ2-5; 11 bases agree with TRBD2. Germline CDR1 reads SGHRS; CDR2 reads YFSETQ. This CDR3 has 16 residues. CDR3 sequence reads: CASSLAGTSGQESQYF. CDR3 coding DNA: TGCGCCAGCAGCTTGGCCGGGACTAGCGGTCAAGAGAGCCAGTACTTC.

The J gene is TRBJ2-1, the V gene TRBV6-4; 14 bases line up with TRBD2. The CDR3 length is 17 residues. V lost 10 bases, J lost 3 bases, and 11 bases stayed unmatched. Germline CDR1 and CDR2: MRHNA and SNTAGT. CDR3 bases: TGTGCCAACTCGGGACTAGCGGGGGCCGACGTCTACAATGAGCAGTTCTTC. Amino acids: CANSGLAGADVYNEQFF.

The gene calls are TRBV23-1 and TRBJ2-7; no reliable D call. TRBV23-1 is treated as an ORF (open reading frame) with a function not yet certain. The CDR3 consists of 16 residues. Trimming left V 1 base short and J 0 bases short, with 13 bases between. This chain's CDR3 is CASSQYEDRGSYEQYF. In DNA, the CDR3 is TGCGCCAGCAGTCAATATGAGGACCGCGGCTCCTACGAGCAGTACTTC.

This clone was counted once. The chain carries TRBV6-5 and TRBJ2-3; perhaps TRBD1 as D (5 bases). There are 15 residues in the CDR3. Per germline, CDR1 MNHEY and CDR2 SVGAGI. V was clipped by 7 bases and J by 0 bases, with 14 bases between them. CDR3 DNA sequence: TGTGCCAGCATTCCTACAGGAACCAGCACAGATACGCAGTATTTT. Protein product: CASIPTGTSTDTQYF.

The CDR3 protein is CASSGGAGYEQYF. The CDR3 DNA reads TGTGCCAGCAGCGGTGGGGCGGGCTACGAGCAGTACTTC. V and J are TRBV7-9 and TRBJ2-7; the D call may be TRBD1 or TRBD2 (5 bases each). This CDR3 has 13 residues. V was shortened by 5 bases and J by 3 bases, with 11 bases between the two germline ends. Germline V CDR1 and CDR2: SEHNR, FQNEAQ (reference sequence). Together with reference TRBV7-9 and TRBJ2-7, the CDR3 gives the full variable domain: DTGVSQNPRHKITKRGQNVTFRCDPISEHNRLYWYRQTLGQGPEFLTYFQNEAQLEKSRLLSDRFSAERPKGSFSTLEIQRTEQGDSAMYLCASSGGAGYEQYFGPGTRLTVT.

The chain couples TRBV4-2 to TRBJ1-4; D perhaps matches TRBD1 (5 bases). Germline assignment: CDR1 LGHNA and CDR2 YNFKEQ. The germline V and J ends were trimmed by 1 base and 11 bases, with 8 bases remaining between them. The CDR3 extends over 12 amino acids. CDR3 in amino acids: CASSQGDGKLFF. The CDR3, as DNA: TGTGCCAGCAGCCAAGGGGACGGTAAACTGTTTTTT.

This chain links TRBV10-2 with TRBJ1-3; D is ambiguous. Germline-derived CDR1 and CDR2 are WSHSY and SAAADI. V lost 4 bases, J lost 2 bases, and 12 bases lay in between. The CDR3 spans 15 residues. CDR3 protein: CASSVAGVAGNTIYF. CDR3 DNA: TGCGCCAGCAGTGTAGCCGGGGTAGCTGGAAACACCATATATTTT.

CDR3 nucleotide sequence: TGTGCCAGCTCGTGGGTAGCCAAAAACATTCAGTACTTC. As protein: CASSWVAKNIQYF. The V call is TRBV2, the J call TRBJ2-4; D ambiguous. Germline loops: CDR1 SNHLY, CDR2 FYNNEI. V was cut by 8 bases and J by 0 bases, with 8 bases left in between. The CDR3 covers 13 residues.